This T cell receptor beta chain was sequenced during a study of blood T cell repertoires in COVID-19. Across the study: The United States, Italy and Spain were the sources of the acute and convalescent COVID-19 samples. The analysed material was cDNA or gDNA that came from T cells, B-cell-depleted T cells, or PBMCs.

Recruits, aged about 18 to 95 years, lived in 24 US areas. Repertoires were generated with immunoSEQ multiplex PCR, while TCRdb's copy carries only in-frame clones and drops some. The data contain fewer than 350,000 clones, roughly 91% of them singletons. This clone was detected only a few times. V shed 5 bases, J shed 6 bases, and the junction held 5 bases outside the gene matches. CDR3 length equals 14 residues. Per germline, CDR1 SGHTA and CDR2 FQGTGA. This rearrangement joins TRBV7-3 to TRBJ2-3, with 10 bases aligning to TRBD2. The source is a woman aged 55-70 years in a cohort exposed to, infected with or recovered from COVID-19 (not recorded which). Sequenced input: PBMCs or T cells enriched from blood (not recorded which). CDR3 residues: CASSRLAGVDTQYF. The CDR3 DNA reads TGTGCCAGCAGCCGGCTAGCGGGGGTGGATACGCAGTATTTT.